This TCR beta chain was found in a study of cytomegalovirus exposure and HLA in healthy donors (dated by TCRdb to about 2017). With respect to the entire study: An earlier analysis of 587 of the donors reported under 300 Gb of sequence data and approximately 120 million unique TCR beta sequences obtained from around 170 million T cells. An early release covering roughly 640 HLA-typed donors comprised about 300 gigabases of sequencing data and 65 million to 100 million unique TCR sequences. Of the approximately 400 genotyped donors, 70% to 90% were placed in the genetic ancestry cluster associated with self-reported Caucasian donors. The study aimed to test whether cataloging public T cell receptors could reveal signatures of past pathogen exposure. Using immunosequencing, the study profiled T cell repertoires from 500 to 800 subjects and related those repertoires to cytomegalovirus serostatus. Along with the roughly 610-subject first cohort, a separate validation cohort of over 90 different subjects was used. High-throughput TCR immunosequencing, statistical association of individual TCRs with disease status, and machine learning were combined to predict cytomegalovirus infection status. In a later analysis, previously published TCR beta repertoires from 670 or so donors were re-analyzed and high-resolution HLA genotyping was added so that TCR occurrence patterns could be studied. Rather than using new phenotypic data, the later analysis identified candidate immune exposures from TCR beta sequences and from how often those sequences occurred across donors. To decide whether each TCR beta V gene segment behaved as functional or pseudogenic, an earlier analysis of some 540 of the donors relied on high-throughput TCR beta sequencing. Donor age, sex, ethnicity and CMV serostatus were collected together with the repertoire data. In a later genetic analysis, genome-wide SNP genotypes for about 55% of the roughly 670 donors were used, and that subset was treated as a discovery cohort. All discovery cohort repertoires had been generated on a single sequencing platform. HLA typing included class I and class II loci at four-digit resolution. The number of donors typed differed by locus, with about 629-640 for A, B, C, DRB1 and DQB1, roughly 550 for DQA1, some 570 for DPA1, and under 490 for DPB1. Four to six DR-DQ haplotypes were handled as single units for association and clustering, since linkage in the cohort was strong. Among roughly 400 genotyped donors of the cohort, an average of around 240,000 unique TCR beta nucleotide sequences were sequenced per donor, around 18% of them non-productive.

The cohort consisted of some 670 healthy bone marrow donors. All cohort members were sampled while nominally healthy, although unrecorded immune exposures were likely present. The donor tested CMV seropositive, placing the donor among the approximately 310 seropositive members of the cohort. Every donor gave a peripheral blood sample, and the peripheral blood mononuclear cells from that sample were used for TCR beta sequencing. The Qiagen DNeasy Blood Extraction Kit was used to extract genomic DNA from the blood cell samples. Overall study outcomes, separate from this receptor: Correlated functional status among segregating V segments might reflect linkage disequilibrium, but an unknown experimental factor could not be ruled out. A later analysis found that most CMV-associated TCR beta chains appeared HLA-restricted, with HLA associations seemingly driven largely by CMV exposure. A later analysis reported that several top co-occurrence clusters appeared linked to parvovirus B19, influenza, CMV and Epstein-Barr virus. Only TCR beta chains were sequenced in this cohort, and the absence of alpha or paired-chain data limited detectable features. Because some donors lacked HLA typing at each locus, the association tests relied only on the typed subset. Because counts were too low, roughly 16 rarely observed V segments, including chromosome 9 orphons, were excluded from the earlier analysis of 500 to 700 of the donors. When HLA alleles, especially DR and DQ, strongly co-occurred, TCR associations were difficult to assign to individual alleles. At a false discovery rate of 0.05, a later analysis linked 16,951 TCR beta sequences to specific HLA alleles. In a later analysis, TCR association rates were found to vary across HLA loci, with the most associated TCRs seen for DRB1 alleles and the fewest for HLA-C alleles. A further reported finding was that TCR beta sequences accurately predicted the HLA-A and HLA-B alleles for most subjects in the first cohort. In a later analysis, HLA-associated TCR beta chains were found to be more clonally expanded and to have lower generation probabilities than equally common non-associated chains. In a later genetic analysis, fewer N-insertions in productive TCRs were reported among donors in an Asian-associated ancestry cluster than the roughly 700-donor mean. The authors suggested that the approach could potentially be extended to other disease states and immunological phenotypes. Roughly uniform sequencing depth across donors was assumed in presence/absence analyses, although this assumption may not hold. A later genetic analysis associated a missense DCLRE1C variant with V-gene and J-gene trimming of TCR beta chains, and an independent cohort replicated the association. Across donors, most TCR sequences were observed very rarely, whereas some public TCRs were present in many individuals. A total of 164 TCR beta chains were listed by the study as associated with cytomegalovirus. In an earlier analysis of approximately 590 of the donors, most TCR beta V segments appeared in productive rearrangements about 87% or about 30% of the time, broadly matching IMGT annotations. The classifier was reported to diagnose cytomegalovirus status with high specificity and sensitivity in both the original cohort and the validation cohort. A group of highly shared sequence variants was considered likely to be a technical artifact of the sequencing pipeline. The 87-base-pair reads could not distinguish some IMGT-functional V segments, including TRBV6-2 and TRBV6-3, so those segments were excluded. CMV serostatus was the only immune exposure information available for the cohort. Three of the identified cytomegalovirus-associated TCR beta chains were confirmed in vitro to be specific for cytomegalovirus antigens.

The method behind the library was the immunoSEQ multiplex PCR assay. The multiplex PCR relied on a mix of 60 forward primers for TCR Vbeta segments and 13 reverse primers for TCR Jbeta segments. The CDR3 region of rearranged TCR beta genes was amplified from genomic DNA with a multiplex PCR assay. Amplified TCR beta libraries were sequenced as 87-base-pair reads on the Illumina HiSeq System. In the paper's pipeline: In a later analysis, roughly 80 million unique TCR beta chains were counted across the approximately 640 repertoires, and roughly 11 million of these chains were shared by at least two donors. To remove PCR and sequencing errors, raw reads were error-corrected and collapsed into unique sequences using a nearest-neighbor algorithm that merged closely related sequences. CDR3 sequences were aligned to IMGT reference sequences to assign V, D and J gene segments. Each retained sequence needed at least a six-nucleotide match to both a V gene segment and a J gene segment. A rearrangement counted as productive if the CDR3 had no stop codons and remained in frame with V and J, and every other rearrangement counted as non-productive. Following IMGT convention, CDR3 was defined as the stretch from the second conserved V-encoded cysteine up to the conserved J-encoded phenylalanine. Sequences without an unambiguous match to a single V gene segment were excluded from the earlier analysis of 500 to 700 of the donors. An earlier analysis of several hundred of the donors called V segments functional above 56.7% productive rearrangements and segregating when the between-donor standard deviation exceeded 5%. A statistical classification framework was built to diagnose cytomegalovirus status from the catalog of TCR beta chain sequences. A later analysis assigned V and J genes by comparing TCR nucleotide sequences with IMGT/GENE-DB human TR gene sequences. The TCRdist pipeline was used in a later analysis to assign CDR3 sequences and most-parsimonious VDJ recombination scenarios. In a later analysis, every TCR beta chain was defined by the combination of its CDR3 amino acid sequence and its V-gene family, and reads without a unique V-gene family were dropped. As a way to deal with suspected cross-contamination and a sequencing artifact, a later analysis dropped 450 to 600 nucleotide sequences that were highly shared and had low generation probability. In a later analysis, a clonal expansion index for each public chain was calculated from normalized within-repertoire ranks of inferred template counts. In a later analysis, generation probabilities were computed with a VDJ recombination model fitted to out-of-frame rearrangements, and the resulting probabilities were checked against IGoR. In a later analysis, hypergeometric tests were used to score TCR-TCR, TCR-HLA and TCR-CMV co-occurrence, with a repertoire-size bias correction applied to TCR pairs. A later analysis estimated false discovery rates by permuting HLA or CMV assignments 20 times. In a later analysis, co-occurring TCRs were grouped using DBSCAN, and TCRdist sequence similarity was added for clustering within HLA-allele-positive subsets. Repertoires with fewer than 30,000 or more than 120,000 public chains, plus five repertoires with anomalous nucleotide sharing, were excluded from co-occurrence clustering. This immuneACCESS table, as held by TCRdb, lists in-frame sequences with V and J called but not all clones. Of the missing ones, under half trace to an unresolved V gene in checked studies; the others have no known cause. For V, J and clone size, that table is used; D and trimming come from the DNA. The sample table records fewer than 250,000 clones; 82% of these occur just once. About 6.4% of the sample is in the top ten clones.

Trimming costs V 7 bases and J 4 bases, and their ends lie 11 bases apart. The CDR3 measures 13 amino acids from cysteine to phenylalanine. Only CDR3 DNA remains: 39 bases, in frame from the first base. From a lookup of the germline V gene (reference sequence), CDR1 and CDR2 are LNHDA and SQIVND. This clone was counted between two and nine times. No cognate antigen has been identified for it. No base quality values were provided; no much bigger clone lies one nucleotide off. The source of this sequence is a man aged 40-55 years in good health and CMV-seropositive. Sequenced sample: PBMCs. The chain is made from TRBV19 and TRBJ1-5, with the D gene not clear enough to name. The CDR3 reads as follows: CASNTGWNQPQHF. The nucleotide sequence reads TGTGCCAGTAACACGGGGTGGAATCAGCCCCAGCATTTT.